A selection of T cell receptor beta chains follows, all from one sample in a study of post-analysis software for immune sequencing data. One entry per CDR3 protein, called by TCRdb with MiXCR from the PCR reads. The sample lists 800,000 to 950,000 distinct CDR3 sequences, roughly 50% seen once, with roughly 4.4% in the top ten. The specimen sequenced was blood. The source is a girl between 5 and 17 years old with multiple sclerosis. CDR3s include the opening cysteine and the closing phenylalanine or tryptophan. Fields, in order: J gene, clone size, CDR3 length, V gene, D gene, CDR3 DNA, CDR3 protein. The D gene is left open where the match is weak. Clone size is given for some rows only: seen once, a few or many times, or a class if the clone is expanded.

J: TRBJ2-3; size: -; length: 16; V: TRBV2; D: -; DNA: TGTGCCAGCAGGAAGGGTGACAAGGGGACGTTGGATACGCAGTATTTT; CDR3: CASRKGDKGTLDTQYF
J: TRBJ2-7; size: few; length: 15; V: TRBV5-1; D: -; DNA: TGCGCCAGCACTAATTATTGGGGAAACTCCTACGAGCAGTACTTC; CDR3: CASTNYWGNSYEQYF
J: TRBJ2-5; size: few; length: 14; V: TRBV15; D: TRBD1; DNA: TGTGCCACCAGCAGCGCAGGGGGATCAGAGACCCAGTACTTC; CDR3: CATSSAGGSETQYF
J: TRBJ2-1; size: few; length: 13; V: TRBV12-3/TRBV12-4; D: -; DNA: TGTGCCAGCAGTTTAGAACGGAAAAATGAGCAGTTCTTC; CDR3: CASSLERKNEQFF
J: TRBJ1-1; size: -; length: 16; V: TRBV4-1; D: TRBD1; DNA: TGCGCCAGCAGATATCCGGGACAGAGAATGAACACTGAAGCTTTCTTT; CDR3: CASRYPGQRMNTEAFF
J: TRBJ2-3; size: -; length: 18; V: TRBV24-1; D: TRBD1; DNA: TGTGCCACCAGTGTAAGGGACAGAACACCGGAGGCAACAGATACGCAGTATTTT; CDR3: CATSVRDRTPEATDTQYF
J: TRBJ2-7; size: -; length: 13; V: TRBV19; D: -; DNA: TGTGCCAGTAGTGAGATCCCCTCCTACGAGCAGTACTTC; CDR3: CASSEIPSYEQYF
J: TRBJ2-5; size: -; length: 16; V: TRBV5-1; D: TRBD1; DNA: TGCGCCAGCAGCTTCGATCGACAGGGGGCTTATGAGACCCAGTACTTC; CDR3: CASSFDRQGAYETQYF
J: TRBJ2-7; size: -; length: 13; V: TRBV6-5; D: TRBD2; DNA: TGTGCCAGTATCAATGGGGGGGGCTACGAGCAGTACTTC; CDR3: CASINGGGYEQYF
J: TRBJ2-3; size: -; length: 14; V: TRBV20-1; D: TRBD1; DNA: TGCAGTGTCCAAGGACAGGGCCGCGCAGATACGCAGTATTTT; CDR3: CSVQGQGRADTQYF
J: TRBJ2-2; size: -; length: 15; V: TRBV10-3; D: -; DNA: TGTGCCATCAGACGAACAGGTTCGGGGACCGGGGAGCTGTTTTTT; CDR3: CAIRRTGSGTGELFF
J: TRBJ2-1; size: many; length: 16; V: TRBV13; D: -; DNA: TGTGCCAGCAGCTTAGGCGGGGGAAGCTCCTACAATGAGCAGTTCTTC; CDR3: CASSLGGGSSYNEQFF
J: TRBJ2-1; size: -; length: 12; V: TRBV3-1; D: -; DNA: TGTGCCAGGAGCCAAGATAGAGATGAGCAGTTCTTC; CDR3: CARSQDRDEQFF
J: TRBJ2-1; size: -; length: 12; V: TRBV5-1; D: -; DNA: TGCGCCAGCAGCCCCGACAGGATTGTGCAGTTCTTC; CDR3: CASSPDRIVQFF
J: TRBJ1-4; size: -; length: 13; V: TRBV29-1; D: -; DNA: TGCAGCGTTAAAGATGCAACTAATGAAAAACTGTTTTTT; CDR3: CSVKDATNEKLFF
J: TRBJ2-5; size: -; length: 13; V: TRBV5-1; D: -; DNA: TGCGCCAGCAGCTCTAGACTTCAAGAGACCCAGTACTTC; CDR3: CASSSRLQETQYF
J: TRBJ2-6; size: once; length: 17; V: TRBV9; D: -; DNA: TGTGCCAGTAGCCCCGTTTTAGCGGCCTCTGGGGCCAACGTCCTGACTTTC; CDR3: CASSPVLAASGANVLTF
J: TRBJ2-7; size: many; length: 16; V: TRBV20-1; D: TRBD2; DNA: TGCAGTGCTAGAGATATGACTAGCGGGACCTGGAACGAGCAGTACTTC; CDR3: CSARDMTSGTWNEQYF
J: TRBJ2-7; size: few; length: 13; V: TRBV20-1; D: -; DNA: TGCAGTGCTAGAAGGGAGTGGCCCTACGAGCAGTACTTC; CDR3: CSARREWPYEQYF
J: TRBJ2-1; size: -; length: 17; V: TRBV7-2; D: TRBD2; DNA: TGTGCCAGCAGCGGAAGGACTAGCGGGTCTATATACAATGAGCAGTTCTTC; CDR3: CASSGRTSGSIYNEQFF
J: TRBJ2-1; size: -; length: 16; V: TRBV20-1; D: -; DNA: TGCAGTGCTAGAGATCTTGGGCCTAGCAGGGCCAATGAGCAGTTCTTC; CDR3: CSARDLGPSRANEQFF
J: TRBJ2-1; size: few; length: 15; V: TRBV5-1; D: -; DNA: TGCGCCAGCAAACTTATTCCTACTACCTACAATGAGCAGTTCTTC; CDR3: CASKLIPTTYNEQFF
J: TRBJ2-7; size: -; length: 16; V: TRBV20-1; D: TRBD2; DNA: TGCAGTGCTAGAGACCCCGGGACTAGCAGACTATACGAGCAGTACTTC; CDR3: CSARDPGTSRLYEQYF
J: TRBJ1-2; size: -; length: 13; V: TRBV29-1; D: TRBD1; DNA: TGCAGCGTTGGGGTAGGGGGCGGCTATGGCTACACCTTC; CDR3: CSVGVGGGYGYTF
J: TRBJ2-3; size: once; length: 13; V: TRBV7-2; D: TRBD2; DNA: TGTGCCGGCAGCTTTAGCGGGGTGGATACGCAGTATTTT; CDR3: CAGSFSGVDTQYF
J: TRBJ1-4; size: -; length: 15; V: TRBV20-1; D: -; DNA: TGCAGTGCTAATACAATGAACTCGAGGGGTGAAAAACTGTTTTTT; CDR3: CSANTMNSRGEKLFF
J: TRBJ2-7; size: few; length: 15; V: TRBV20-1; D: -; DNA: TGCAGTGCTAGAGATACACGGACTACCTCCTACGAGCAGTACTTC; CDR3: CSARDTRTTSYEQYF
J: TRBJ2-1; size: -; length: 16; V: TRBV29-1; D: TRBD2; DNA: TGCAGCGTTTGGACTAGCGGGGCCGACTCCTACAATGAGCAGTTCTTC; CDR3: CSVWTSGADSYNEQFF
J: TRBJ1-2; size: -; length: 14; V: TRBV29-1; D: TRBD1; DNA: TGCAGCGTTGACGCAAGGGACAGGGGGCACGGCTACACCTTC; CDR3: CSVDARDRGHGYTF